These 11 T cell receptor beta chains came from one sample sequenced in a study of blood T cells in healthy people across ages. The use of a sample-barcoded 5' primer and a J-beta primer mix characterized a second PCR of 7 to 11 cycles. TCRdb called the 5' RACE reads again in MiXCR, with one record for every CDR3 protein. In the table there are approximately 960,000 distinct CDR3 sequences, 25% to 35% of which are singletons. This sample also appeared in a second study, on T cells of mothers and their children.

The sequencing input was blood. The source of these receptors is a woman aged 40 to 50 in good health.

This clonotype was seen only a few times. The genes are TRBV7-9 and TRBJ1-2, with TRBD1 as a possible D gene (5 bases). The CDR3 totals 14 residues. Per the germline V gene, CDR1 is SEHNR and CDR2 is FQNEAQ (reference sequence). V lost 5 bases and J lost 7, with 17 bases in between. As DNA, the CDR3 is TGTGCCAGCAGCCCGTTGACAGAAGCCCTTGGCTACACCTTC. It yields the protein CASSPLTEALGYTF.

The chain carries TRBV7-2 and TRBJ2-3, with TRBD2 identical over 9 bases. Per the germline V gene, CDR1 is SGHTA and CDR2 is FQGNSA. The trim removed 0 bases at V and 2 bases at J, leaving 3 bases unmatched. The CDR3 is 16 residues long. The DNA for the CDR3 is TGTGCCAGCAGCTTAGCGCTAGCGGGGCCCACAGATACGCAGTATTTT. Amino acid sequence: CASSLALAGPTDTQYF.

This chain uses TRBV6-6 with TRBJ1-4, with 8 bases identical to TRBD1. This CDR3 comprises 17 residues. The germline CDR1 and CDR2 sequences are MNHNY and SVGAGI (reference sequence). Trimming took 7 bases from V and 8 from J; bases not matched to a gene: 18. The CDR3 coding sequence is TGTGCCAGCACCGGATCGGACAGGGCTTGGACCAGCGAAAAACTGTTTTTT. This encodes CASTGSDRAWTSEKLFF.

This chain links TRBV27 with TRBJ2-5; 7 bases line up with TRBD1. Unmatched junction bases numbered 10, after V lost 5 bases and J lost 7 bases. CDR3 size: 14 residues. From germline, CDR1 is MNHEY and CDR2 SMNVEV (reference sequence). The CDR3 nucleotides are TGTGCCAGCAGTCTACCGGACAGGTCGTGGACCCAGTACTTC. Protein: CASSLPDRSWTQYF.

This clonotype was counted between two and nine times. The chain employs TRBV25-1 and TRBJ1-2; a possible D gene is TRBD1 (6 bases). Germline V CDR1 and CDR2: MGHDK, SYGVNS. Between the trimmed V and J ends, which lost 6 bases and 4 bases, there was a span of 21 bases. The CDR3 is 16 residues long. The CDR3 spells CASRRDGTSRGYGYTF. The DNA for the CDR3 is TGTGCCAGCAGGAGGGACGGGACATCCAGGGGCTATGGCTACACCTTC.

This clonotype was observed a handful of times. The V gene is TRBV28, the J gene TRBJ2-7, with D possibly being TRBD2 (6 bases). V was cut by 3 bases and J by 0 bases, with 9 bases left in between. CDR1 and CDR2 from the germline V gene are MDHEN and SYDVKM. The CDR3 is made up of 14 amino acids. The CDR3 nucleotides are TGTGCCAGCAGTTTTCCAGCGGGCTCCTACGAGCAGTACTTC. It codes for CASSFPAGSYEQYF.

As DNA, the CDR3 is TGTGCCAGCAGCGTAGATGCACAAATGGATTCACCCCTCCACTTT. Protein: CASSVDAQMDSPLHF. The genes are TRBV9 and TRBJ1-6; D is undetermined. Germline V gives CDR1 SGDLS, CDR2 YYNGEE. The CDR3 length is 15 residues. V lost 0 bases and J 8 bases, leaving 12 bases between the germline ends.

This rearrangement joins TRBV7-9 to TRBJ2-1; TRBD1 aligns across 9 bases. The J segment lost 6 bases and the V segment lost 4 bases, leaving 10 bases of the junction unmatched. This CDR3 comprises 16 residues. Germline CDR1 SEHNR, CDR2 FQNEAQ (reference sequence). In DNA, the CDR3 is TGTGCCAGCAGCTCTCCCAGACAGGGGGTCGGCAATGAGCAGTTCTTC. Residues: CASSSPRQGVGNEQFF.

The chain employs TRBV5-6 and TRBJ2-5, with D unresolved. Trimming took off 6 bases at V and 5 bases at J, with 14 bases between the two ends. CDR1 is SGHDT and CDR2 is YYEEEE in the germline V gene. The CDR3 has 13 amino acids. The CDR3 sequence: CASTPGPTETQYF. The CDR3 bases are TGTGCCAGCACCCCCGGACCGACCGAGACCCAGTACTTC.

This clonotype was picked up a small number of times. This chain links TRBV20-1 with TRBJ2-1, with D perhaps assigned TRBD1 or TRBD2 (5 bases each). Germline V gene lookup returns CDR1 DFQATT and CDR2 SNEGSKA (reference sequence). The CDR3 is 14 amino acids. The germline V and J ends were trimmed by 6 bases and 9 bases, with 21 bases remaining between them. The CDR3 here is CSADGAFERGEQFF. CDR3 nucleotide sequence: TGCAGTGCCGACGGGGCGTTTGAACGTGGTGAGCAGTTCTTC.

For this clonotype: Because it lacks the conserved phenylalanine or tryptophan at the end, this CDR3 is likely a read error. This sequence joins TRBV5-1 and TRBJ1-1; D unresolved. The CDR3 covers 15 residues. Germline-derived CDR1 and CDR2 are SGHRS and YFSETQ. Between the trimmed V and J ends, which lost 0 bases and 5 bases, there was a span of 14 bases. CDR3 in amino acids: CASSLDTRLGTEAFS. In DNA form, the CDR3 reads TGCGCCAGCAGCTTGGATACCCGTTTGGGAACTGAAGCTTTCTCT.